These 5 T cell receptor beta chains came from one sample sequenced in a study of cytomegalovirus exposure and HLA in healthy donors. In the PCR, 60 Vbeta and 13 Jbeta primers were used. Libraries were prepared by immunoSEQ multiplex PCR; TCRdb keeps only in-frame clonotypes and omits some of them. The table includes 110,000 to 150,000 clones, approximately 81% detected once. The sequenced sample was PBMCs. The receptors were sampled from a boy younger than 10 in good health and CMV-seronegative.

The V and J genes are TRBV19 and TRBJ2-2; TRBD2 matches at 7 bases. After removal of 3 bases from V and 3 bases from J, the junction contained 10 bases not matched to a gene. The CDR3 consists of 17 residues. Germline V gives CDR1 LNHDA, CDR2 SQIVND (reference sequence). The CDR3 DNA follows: TGTGCCAGTAGTATTGACATGAGCGGGACCTACACCGGGGAGCTGTTTTTT. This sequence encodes CASSIDMSGTYTGELFF.

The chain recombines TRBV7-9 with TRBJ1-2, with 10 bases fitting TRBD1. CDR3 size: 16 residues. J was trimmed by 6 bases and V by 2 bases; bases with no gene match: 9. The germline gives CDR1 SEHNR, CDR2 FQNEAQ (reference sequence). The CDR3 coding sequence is TGTGCCAGCAGCTTACCCGGTAGGACAGGGGGAGATGGCTACACCTTC. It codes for CASSLPGRTGGDGYTF.

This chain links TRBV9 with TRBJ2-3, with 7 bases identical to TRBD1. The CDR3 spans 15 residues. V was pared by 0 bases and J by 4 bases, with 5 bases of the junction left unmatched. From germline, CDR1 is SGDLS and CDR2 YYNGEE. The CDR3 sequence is CASSVGGQGADTQYF. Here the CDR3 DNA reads TGTGCCAGCAGCGTAGGAGGCCAGGGGGCAGATACGCAGTATTTT.

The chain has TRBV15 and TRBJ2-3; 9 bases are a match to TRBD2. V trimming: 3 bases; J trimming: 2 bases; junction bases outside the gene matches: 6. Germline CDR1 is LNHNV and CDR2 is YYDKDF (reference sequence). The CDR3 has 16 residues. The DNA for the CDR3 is TGTGCCACCAGCAGGCTAGGACTAGCGACCACAGATACGCAGTATTTT. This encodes CATSRLGLATTDTQYF.

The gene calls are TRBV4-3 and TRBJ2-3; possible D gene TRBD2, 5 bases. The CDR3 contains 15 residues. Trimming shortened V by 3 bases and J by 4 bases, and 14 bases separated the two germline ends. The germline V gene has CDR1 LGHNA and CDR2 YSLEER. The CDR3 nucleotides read TGCGCCAGCAGCCACGCACCGAGGGTCCCAGATACGCAGTATTTT. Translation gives CASSHAPRVPDTQYF.